This entry features one T cell receptor beta chain sequence. Its antigen is not known. The junction differs from germline at one of its ends, possibly a read error. Per the germline V gene, CDR1 is SNHLY and CDR2 is FYNNEI. The CDR3 covers 15 residues. The data were taken from a study of cytomegalovirus exposure and HLA in healthy donors. Study-level points and caveats: Information on immune exposure was restricted to one variable (CMV serostatus). There were 160 or so TCR beta chains listed as cytomegalovirus-associated.

13 Jbeta primers and 60 Vbeta primers were used for the PCR. Method: immunoSEQ multiplex PCR; TCRdb's copy keeps in-frame clones and lacks some. Counted here are more than 140,000 clones, 75% to 80% occurring once; the ten biggest clones make up over 0.6%. The sample comprised PBMCs. This sequence joins TRBV2 and TRBJ2-5; 7 positions match TRBD1. This receptor was taken from a male donor in good health and CMV-seronegative. Here the CDR3 reads CASREDRAPRGTQYF. The CDR3 DNA reads TGTGCCAGCAGGGAAGACAGGGCCCCCCGTGGGACCCAGTACTTC.